This T cell receptor (beta chain) was captured by sequencing in a study of blood T cell repertoires in COVID-19. Libraries were prepared by immunoSEQ multiplex PCR; TCRdb keeps only in-frame clonotypes and omits some of them. The sample records approximately 300,000 clones, 80% to 95% being singletons. Trimming removed 3 bases at V and 4 bases at J, with 6 bases between. CDR1 is SGHAT, CDR2 FQDESV, per germline (reference sequence). The CDR3 spans 13 residues. The sequencing sample was made of PBMCs or T cells enriched from blood (not recorded which). This clonotype was obtained from a woman aged 30 to 39 who had recovered from COVID-19. The genes are TRBV11-1 and TRBJ2-2; D gene unclear. The CDR3 coding sequence is TGTGCCAGCAGCTTCAGTGTCACCGGGGAGCTGTTTTTT. It codes for CASSFSVTGELFF.